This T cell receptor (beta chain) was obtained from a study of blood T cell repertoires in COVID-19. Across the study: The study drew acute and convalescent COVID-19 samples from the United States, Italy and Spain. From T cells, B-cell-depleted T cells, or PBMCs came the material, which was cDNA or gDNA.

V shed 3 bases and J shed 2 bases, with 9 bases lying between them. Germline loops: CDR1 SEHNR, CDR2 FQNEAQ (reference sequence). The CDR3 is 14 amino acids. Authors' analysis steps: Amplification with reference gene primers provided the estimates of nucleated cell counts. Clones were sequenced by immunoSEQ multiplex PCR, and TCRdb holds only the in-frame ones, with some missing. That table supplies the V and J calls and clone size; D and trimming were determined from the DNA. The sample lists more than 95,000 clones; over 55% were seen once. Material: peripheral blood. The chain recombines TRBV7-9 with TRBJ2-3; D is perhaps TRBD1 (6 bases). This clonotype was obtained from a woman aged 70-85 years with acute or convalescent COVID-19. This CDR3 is CASSLRQDTDTQYF. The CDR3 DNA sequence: TGTGCCAGCAGCTTGCGACAGGACACAGATACGCAGTATTTT. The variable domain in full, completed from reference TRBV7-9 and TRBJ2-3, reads DTGVSQNPRHKITKRGQNVTFRCDPISEHNRLYWYRQTLGQGPEFLTYFQNEAQLEKSRLLSDRFSAERPKGSFSTLEIQRTEQGDSAMYLCASSLRQDTDTQYFGPGTRLTVL.